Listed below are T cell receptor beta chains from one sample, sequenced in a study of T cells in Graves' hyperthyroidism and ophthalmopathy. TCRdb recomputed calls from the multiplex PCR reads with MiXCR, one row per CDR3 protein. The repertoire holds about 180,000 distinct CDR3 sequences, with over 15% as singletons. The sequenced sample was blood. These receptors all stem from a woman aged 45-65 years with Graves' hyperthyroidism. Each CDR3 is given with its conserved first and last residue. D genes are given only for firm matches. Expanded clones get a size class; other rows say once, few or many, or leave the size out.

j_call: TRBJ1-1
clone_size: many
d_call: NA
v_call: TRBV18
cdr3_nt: TGTGCCAGCTCACGCAAGGACTCCTCAGGGAACACTGAAGCTTTCTTT
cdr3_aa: CASSRKDSSGNTEAFF

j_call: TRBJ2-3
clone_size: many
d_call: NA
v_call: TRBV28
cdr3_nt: TGTGCCAGCAGAACCACAGGGAGCCGCACAGATACGCAGTATTTT
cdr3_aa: CASRTTGSRTDTQYF

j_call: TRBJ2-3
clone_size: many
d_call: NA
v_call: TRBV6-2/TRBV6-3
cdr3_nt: TGTGCCAGCAGAAAAACAGGGGGAGGGGCGCAGTATTTT
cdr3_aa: CASRKTGGGAQYF

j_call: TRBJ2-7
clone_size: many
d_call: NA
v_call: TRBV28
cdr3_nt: TGTGCCAGCAGTCAGCTACCCCTATCGGGCGAGCAGTACTTC
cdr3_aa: CASSQLPLSGEQYF

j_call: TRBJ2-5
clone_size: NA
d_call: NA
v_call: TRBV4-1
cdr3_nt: TGCGCCAGCAGCCATTCCCGTGTCAGGCAGATACAAGAGACCCAGTACTTC
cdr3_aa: CASSHSRVRQIQETQYF

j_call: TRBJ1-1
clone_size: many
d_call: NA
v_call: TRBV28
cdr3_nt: TGTGCCAGTACCGGAAACACTGAAGCTTTCTTT
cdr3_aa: CASTGNTEAFF

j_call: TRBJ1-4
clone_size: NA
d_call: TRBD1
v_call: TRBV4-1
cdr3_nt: TGCGCCAGCAGCCAGAGGACAGGGGTGAGTGGGACTAATGAAAAACTGTTTTTT
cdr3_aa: CASSQRTGVSGTNEKLFF

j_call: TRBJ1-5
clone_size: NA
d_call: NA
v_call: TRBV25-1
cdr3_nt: TGTGCCAGCAGTGAATCAAAGGTCGGGGAGCCCCAGCATTTT
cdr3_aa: CASSESKVGEPQHF

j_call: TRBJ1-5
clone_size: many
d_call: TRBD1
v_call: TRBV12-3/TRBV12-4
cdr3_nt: TGTGCCAGCAGTCCGACAGGGATTCAGCCCCAGCATTTT
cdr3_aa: CASSPTGIQPQHF

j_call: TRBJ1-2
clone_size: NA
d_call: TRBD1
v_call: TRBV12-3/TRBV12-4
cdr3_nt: TGTGCCAGCAGTCCACAGGGGAAGGGGTATGGCTACACCTTC
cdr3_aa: CASSPQGKGYGYTF

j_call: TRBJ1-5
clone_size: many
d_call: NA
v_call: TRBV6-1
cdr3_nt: TGTGCCAGCAGTCCTAGACAAGTCAATCAGCCCCAGCATTTT
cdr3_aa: CASSPRQVNQPQHF

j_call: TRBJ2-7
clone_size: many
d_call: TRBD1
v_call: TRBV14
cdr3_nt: TGTGCCAGCCGAGGGACAGGGAAAGTCGAGCAGTACTTC
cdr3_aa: CASRGTGKVEQYF

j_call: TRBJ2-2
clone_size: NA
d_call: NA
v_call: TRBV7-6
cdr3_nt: TGTGCCAGCAGCTTAGAACGCACCGGGGAGCTGTTTTTT
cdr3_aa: CASSLERTGELFF

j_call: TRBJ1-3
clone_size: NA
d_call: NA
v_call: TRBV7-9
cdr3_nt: TGTGCCAGCAGCACAGGTTATAGCTCTGGAAACACCATATATTTT
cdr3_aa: CASSTGYSSGNTIYF

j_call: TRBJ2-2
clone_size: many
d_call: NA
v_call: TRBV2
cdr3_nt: TGTGCCAGCAGTGAGGAACCAGGGGTTGCCGGGGAGCTGTTTTTT
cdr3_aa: CASSEEPGVAGELFF

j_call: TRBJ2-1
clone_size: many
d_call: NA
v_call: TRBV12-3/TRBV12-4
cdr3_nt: TGTGCCAGCGCGACCCCCCACCAAAAGGGCAATGAGCAGTTCTTC
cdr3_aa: CASATPHQKGNEQFF

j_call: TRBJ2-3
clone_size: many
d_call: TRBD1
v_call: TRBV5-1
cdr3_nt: TGCGCCAGCAGCCCCTGGACAGGGGGAAGCACAGATACGCAGTATTTT
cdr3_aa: CASSPWTGGSTDTQYF

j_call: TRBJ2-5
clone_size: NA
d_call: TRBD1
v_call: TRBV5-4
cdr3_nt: TGTGCCAGCAGCCCCTCAGGGGGAAGGGGAGAGACCCAGTACTTC
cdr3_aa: CASSPSGGRGETQYF

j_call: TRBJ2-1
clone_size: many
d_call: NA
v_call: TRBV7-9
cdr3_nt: TGTGCCAGCAGCTTAGTTCCCAATGAGCAGTTCTTC
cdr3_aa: CASSLVPNEQFF

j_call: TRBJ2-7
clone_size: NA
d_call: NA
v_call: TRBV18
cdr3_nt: TGTGCCAGCTCACCGGGACACGCAACCTACGAGCAGTACTTC
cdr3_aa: CASSPGHATYEQYF

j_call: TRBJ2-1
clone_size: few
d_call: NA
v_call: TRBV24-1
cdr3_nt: TGTGCCACCAGTGACTCGGGGGCTGAGTTCTTC
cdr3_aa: CATSDSGAEFF

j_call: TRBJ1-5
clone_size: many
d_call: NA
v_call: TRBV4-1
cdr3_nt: TGCGCCAGCAGCCAAGAATGGAGGGAAAGTCAGCCCCAGCATTTT
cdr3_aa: CASSQEWRESQPQHF

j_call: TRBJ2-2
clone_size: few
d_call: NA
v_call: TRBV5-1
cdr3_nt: TGCGCCAGCTCTTACAGGGAAACCGGGGAGCTGTTTTTT
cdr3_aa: CASSYRETGELFF

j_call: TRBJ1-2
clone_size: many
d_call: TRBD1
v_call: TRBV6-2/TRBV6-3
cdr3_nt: TGTGCCAGCAGACCGACAGGGATGGGGGTTATTGGCTACACCTTC
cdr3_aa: CASRPTGMGVIGYTF

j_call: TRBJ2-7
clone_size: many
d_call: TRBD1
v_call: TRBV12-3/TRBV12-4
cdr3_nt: TGTGCCAGCAGTACCTCCGGGACAGATCCCTACGAGCAGTACTTC
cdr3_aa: CASSTSGTDPYEQYF

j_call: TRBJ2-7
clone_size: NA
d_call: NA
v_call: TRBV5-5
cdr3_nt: TGTGCCAGCAGCTTGGCGGGGAGCCATTACGAGCAGTACTTC
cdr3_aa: CASSLAGSHYEQYF